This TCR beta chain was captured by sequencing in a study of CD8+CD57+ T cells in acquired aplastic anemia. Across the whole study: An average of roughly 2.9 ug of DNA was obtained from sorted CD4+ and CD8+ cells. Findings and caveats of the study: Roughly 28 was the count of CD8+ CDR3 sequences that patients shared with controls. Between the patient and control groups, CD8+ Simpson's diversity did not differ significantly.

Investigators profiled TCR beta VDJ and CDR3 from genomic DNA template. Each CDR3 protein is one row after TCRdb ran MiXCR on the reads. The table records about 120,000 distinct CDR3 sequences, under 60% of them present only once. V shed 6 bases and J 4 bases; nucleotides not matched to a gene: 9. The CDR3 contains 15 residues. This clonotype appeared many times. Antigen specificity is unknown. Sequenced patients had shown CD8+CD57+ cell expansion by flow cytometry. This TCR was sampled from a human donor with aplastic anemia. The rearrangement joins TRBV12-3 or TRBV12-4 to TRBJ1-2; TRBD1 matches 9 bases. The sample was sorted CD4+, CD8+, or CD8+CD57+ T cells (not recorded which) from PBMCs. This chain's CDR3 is CASSPTGGLGYGYTF. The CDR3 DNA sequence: TGTGCCAGCAGCCCCACAGGGGGCTTGGGCTATGGCTACACCTTC.